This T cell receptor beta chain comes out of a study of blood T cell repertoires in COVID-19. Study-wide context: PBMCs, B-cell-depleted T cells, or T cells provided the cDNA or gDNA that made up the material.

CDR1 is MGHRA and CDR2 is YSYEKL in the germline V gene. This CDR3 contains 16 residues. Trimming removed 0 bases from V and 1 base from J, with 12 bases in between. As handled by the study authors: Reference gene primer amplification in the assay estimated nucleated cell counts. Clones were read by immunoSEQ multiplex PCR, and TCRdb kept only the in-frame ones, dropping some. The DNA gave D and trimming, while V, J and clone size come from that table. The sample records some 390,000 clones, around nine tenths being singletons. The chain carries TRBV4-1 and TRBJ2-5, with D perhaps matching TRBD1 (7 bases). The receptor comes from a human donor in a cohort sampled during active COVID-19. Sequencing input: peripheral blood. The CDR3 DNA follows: TGCGCCAGCAGCCAAGAGTCAGGGGGGTTCCAAGAGACCCAGTACTTC. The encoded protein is CASSQESGGFQETQYF.